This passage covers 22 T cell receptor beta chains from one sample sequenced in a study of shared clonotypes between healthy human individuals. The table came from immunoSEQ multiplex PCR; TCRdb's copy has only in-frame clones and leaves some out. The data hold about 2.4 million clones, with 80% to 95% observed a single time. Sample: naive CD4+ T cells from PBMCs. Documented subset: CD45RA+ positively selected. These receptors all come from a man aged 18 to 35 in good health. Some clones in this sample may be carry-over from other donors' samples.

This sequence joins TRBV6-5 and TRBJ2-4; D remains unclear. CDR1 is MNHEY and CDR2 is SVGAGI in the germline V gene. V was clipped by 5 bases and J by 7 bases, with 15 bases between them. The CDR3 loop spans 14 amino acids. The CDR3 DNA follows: TGTGCCAGCAGTATTACTCGAGGTGGCAACATTCAGTACTTC. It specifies CASSITRGGNIQYF.

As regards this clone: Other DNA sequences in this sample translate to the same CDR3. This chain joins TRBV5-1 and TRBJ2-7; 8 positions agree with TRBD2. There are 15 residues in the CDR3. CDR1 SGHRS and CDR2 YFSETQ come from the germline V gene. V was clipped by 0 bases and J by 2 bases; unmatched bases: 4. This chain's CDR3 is CASSLVVAGTYEQYF. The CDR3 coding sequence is TGCGCCAGCAGCTTGGTGGTAGCGGGAACCTACGAGCAGTACTTC.

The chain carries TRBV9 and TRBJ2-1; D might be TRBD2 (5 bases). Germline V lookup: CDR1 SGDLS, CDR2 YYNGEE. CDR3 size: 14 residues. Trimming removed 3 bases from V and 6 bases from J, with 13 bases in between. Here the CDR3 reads CASSAGNAGNEQFF. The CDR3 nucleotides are TGTGCCAGCAGCGCCGGGAATGCGGGCAATGAGCAGTTCTTC.

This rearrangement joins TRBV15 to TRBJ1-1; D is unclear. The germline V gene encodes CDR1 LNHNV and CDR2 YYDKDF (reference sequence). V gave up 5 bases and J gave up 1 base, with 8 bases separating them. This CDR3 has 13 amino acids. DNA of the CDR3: TGTGCCACCAGCGGTAACAGGAACACTGAAGCTTTCTTT. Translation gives CATSGNRNTEAFF.

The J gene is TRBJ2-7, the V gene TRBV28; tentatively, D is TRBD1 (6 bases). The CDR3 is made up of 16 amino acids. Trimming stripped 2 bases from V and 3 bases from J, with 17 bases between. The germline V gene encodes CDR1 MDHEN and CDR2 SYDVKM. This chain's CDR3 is CASSLVVRAGVYEQYF. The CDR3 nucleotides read TGTGCCAGCAGTTTAGTGGTTCGGGCAGGGGTCTACGAGCAGTACTTC.

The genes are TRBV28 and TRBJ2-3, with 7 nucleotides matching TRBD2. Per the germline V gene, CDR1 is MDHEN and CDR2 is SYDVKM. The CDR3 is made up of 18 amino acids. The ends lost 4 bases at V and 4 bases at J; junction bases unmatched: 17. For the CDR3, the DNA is TGTGCCAGCAGTTCCACCTTGGGGCGGGAGAGGGTTCCAGATACGCAGTATTTT. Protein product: CASSSTLGRERVPDTQYF.

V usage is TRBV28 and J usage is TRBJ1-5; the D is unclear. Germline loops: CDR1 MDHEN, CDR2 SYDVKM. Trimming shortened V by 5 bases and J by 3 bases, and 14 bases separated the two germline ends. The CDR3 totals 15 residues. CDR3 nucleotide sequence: TGTGCCAGCAGTACCCCCGGACGGAACAATCAGCCCCAGCATTTT. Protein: CASSTPGRNNQPQHF.

CDR3 bases: TGTGCCAGCAGCCGTTCCCCCAACTATGGCTACACCTTC. Protein product: CASSRSPNYGYTF. The chain recombines TRBV7-2 with TRBJ1-2; D is unresolved. V was pared by 5 bases and J by 2 bases, with 9 bases between. Per germline, CDR1 SGHTA and CDR2 FQGNSA. The CDR3 runs 13 residues.

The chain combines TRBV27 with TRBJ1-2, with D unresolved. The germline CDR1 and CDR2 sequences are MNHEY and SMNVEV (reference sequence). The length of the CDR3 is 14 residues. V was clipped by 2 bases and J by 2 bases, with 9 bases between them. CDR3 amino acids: CASSLKQQNYGYTF. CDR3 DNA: TGTGCCAGCAGTTTAAAACAACAGAACTATGGCTACACCTTC.

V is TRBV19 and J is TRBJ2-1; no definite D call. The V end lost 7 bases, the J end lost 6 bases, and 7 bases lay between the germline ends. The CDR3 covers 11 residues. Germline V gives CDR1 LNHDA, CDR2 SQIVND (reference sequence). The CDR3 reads CASKVGNEQFF. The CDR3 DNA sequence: TGTGCCAGTAAGGTCGGCAATGAGCAGTTCTTC.

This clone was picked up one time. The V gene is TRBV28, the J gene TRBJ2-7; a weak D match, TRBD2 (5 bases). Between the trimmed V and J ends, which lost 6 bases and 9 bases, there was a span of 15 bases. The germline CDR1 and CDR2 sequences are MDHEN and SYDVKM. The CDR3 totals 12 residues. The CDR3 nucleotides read TGTGCCAGCAGCTTACCCCGGGGAGTGCAGTACTTC. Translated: CASSLPRGVQYF.

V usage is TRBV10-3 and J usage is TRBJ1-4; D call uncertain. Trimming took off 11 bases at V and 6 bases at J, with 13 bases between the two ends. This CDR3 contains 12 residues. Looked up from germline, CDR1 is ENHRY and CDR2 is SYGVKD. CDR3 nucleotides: TGTGCCTCCAGAAGTATTGATGAAAAACTGTTTTTT. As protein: CASRSIDEKLFF.

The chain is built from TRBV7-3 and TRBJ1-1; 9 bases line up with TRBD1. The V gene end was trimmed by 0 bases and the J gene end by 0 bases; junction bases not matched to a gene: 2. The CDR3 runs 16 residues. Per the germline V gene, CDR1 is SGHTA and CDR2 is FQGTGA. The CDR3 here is CASSLTGTGMNTEAFF. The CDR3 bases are TGTGCCAGCAGCTTAACTGGGACAGGGATGAACACTGAAGCTTTCTTT.

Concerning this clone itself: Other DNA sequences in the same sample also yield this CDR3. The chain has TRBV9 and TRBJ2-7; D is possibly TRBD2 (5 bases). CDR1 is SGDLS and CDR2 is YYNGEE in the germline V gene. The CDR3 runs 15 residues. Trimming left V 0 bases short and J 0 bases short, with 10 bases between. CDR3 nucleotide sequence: TGTGCCAGCAGCGTAGGAGCGGCGAGCTCCTACGAGCAGTACTTC. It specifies CASSVGAASSYEQYF. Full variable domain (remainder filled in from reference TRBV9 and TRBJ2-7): DSGVTQTPKHLITATGQRVTLRCSPRSGDLSVYWYQQSLDQGLQFLIQYYNGEERAKGNILERFSAQQFPDLHSELNLSSLELGDSALYFCASSVGAASSYEQYFGPGTRLTVT.

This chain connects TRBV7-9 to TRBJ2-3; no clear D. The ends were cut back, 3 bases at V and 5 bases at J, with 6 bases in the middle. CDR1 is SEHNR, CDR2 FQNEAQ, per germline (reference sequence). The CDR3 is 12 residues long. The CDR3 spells CASSFRKDTQYF. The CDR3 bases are TGTGCCAGCAGCTTCCGGAAAGATACGCAGTATTTT.

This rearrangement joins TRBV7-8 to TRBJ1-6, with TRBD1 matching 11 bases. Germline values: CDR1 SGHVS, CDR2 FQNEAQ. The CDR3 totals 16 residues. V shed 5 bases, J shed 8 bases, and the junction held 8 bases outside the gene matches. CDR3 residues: CASSLEDRGRDSPLHF. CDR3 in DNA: TGTGCCAGCAGCCTCGAGGACAGGGGGCGGGATTCACCCCTCCACTTT.

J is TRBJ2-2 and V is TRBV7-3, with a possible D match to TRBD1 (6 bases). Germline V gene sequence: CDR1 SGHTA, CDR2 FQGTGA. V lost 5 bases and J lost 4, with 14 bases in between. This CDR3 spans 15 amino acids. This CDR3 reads CASSVGGGRTGELFF. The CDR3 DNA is TGTGCCAGCAGCGTTGGGGGCGGACGCACCGGGGAGCTGTTTTTT.

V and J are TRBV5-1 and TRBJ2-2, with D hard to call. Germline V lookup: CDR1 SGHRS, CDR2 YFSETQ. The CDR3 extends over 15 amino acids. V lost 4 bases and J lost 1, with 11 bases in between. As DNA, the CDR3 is TGCGCCAGCAGCCTTGGGGTCTTGAACACCGGGGAGCTGTTTTTT. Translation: CASSLGVLNTGELFF.

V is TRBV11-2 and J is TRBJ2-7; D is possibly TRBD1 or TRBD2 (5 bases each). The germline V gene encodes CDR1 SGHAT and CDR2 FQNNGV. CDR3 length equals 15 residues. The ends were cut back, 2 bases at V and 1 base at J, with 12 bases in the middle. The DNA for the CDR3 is TGTGCCAGCAGCTTAAATCGGGACCTTTCCTACGAGCAGTACTTC. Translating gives CASSLNRDLSYEQYF. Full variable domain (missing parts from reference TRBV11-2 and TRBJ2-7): EAGVAQSPRYKIIEKRQSVAFWCNPISGHATLYWYQQILGQGPKLLIQFQNNGVVDDSQLPKDRFSAERLKGVDSTLKIQPAKLEDSAVYLCASSLNRDLSYEQYFGPGTRLTVT.

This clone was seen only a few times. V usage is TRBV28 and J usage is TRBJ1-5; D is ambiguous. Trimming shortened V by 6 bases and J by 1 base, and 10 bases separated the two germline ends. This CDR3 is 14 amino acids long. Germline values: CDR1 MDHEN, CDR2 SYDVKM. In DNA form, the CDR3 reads TGTGCCAGCAGCTCCCTAGACAGCAATCAGCCCCAGCATTTT. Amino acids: CASSSLDSNQPQHF.

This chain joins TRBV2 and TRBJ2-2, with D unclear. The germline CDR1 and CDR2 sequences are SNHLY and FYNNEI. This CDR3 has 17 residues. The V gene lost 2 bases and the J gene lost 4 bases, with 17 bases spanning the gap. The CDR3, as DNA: TGTGCCAGCAGTGAAATCGGCAACCTGTGGGGCACCGGGGAGCTGTTTTTT. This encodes CASSEIGNLWGTGELFF.

This chain's CDR3 is CASSLWTGEVDYEQYF. CDR3 sequence (DNA): TGTGCCAGCAGCCTGTGGACAGGGGAGGTCGACTACGAGCAGTACTTC. V is TRBV5-6 and J is TRBJ2-7, with TRBD1 matching 9 bases. With 4 bases clipped from V and 3 bases from J, the junction kept 11 bases outside the gene matches. The CDR3 extends over 16 amino acids. Germline-derived CDR1 and CDR2 are SGHDT and YYEEEE.